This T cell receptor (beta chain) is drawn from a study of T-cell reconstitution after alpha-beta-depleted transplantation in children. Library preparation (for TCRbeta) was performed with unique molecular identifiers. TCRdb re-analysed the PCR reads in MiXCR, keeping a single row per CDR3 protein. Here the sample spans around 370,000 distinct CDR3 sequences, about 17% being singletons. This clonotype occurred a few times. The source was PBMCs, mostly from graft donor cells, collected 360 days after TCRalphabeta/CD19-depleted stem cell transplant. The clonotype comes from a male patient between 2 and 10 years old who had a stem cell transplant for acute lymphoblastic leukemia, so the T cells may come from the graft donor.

The CDR3 DNA reads TGTGCCAGCAGTTCCCGCAGGGGGCCACATGGCTACACCTTC. Its translation: CASSSRRGPHGYTF. The rearrangement uses TRBV12-3 or TRBV12-4 and TRBJ1-2; TRBD1 aligns across 8 bases. The ends lost 4 bases at V and 6 bases at J; junction bases unmatched: 7. CDR3 length equals 14 residues.